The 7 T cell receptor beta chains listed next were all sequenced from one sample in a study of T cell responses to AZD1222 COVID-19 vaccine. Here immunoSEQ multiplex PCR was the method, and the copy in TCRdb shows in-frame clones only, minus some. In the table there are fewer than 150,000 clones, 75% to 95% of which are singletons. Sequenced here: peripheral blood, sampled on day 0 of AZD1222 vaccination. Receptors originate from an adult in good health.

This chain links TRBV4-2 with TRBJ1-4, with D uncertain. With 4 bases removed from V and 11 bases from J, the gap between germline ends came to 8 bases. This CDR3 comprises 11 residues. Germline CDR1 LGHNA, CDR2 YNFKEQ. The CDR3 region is CASSLSGKLFF. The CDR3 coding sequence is TGTGCCAGCAGCCTCAGCGGGAAACTGTTTTTT.

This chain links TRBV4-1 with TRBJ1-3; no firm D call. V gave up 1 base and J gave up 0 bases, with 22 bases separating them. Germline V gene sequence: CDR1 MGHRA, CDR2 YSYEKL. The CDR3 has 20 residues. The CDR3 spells CASSQVPATSPDSSGNTIYF. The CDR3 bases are TGCGCCAGCAGCCAAGTACCTGCGACAAGCCCTGACTCCTCTGGAAACACCATATATTTT.

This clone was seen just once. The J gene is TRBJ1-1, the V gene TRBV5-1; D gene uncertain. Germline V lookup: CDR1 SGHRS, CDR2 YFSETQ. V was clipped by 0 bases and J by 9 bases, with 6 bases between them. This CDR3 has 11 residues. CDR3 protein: CASSLDEQAFF. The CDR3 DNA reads TGCGCCAGCAGCTTGGACGAACAAGCTTTCTTT.

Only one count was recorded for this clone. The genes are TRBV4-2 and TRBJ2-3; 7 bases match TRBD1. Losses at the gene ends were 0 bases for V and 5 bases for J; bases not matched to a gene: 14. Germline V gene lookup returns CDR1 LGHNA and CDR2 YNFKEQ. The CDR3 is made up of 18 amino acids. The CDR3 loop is CASSQEFSGKGAVDTQYF. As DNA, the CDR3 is TGTGCCAGCAGCCAAGAATTTTCCGGAAAGGGGGCGGTAGATACGCAGTATTTT.

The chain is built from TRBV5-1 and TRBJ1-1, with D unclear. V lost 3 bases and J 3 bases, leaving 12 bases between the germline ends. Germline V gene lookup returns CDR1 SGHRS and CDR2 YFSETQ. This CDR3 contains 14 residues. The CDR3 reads CASSWAGGDTEAFF. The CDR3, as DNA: TGCGCCAGCAGCTGGGCCGGTGGGGACACTGAAGCTTTCTTT.

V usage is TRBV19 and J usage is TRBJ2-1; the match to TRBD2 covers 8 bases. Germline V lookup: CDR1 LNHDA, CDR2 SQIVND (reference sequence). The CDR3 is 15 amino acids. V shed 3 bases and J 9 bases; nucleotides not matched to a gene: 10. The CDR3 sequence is CASSIVDGRAGEQFF. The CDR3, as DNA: TGTGCCAGTAGTATCGTTGACGGGAGGGCCGGTGAGCAGTTCTTC.

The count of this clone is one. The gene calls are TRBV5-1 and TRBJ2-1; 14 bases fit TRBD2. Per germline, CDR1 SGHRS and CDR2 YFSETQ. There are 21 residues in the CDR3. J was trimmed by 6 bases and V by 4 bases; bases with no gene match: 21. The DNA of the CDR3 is TGCGCCAGCAGCAAGACCGGGACTAGCGGGAGAGATCAGGGCGTCGGCAATGAGCAGTTCTTC. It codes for CASSKTGTSGRDQGVGNEQFF.